Following are 14 T cell receptor beta chains from one sample sequenced in a study of circulating and synovial CD4+ cells in juvenile arthritis. Generated by immunoSEQ multiplex PCR, the TCRdb table keeps only in-frame clones and is missing some. The sample comprises tens of thousands of clones, about 95% of which are singletons, and around 0.68% rests with the top ten. Sequencing input: CD4+ T cells from blood. The source of these receptors is a human donor with juvenile idiopathic arthritis.

V usage is TRBV2 and J usage is TRBJ2-7, with a possible D match to TRBD1 (6 bases). This CDR3 comprises 13 residues. V dropped 8 bases and J dropped 3 bases, with 14 bases sitting between them. Germline V lookup: CDR1 SNHLY, CDR2 FYNNEI. CDR3 nucleotide sequence: TGTGCCAGCGGCTTCGGGACATACTACGAGCAGTACTTC. As protein: CASGFGTYYEQYF.

The rearrangement uses TRBV4-1 and TRBJ2-2, with D perhaps TRBD1 (5 bases). Trimming left V 3 bases short and J 5 bases short, with 16 bases between. This CDR3 contains 16 residues. The V gene's germline CDR1 is MGHRA and CDR2 YSYEKL. Here the CDR3 DNA reads TGCGCCAGCAGCCACCCGCGGACAAGGCTAACCGGGGAGCTGTTTTTT. Its protein product is CASSHPRTRLTGELFF.

The V call is TRBV5-4, the J call TRBJ2-1; 7 nucleotides align to TRBD2. This CDR3 has 14 amino acids. V was pared by 6 bases and J by 4 bases, with 7 bases of the junction left unmatched. The germline gives CDR1 SGHNT, CDR2 YYREEE (reference sequence). The CDR3 coding sequence is TGTGCCAGCACCCCGGGGGGAGATTACAATGAGCAGTTCTTC. Encoded protein: CASTPGGDYNEQFF.

This chain uses TRBV19 with TRBJ2-7; TRBD2 matches 8 bases. The V and J ends lost 4 bases and 2 bases, in that order; junction bases with no gene match: 10. Germline V gene data show CDR1 as LNHDA and CDR2 as SQIVND (reference sequence). The CDR3 sequence is 16 residues long. DNA of the CDR3: TGTGCCAGTAGTACCTTTACCGGGACTAGTCCCTACGAGCAGTACTTC. Its translation: CASSTFTGTSPYEQYF.

The chain's CDR3 is CASSWGRKETQYF. CDR3 in DNA: TGTGCCAGCAGTTGGGGCAGGAAAGAGACCCAGTACTTC. V is TRBV2 and J is TRBJ2-5; D possibly corresponds to TRBD1 (5 bases). Germline V gene sequence: CDR1 SNHLY, CDR2 FYNNEI. V was clipped by 5 bases and J by 3 bases, with 10 bases between them. The CDR3 has 13 amino acids.

CDR3 amino acids: CASSLVMGQGAFGGYTF. DNA of the CDR3: TGTGCCAGCAGCTTAGTGATGGGACAGGGGGCGTTTGGCGGCTACACCTTC. The chain employs TRBV13 and TRBJ1-2; TRBD1 matches at 12 bases. Germline trimming cut 1 base from V and 8 bases from J; bases unmatched to any gene: 11. Germline V gene sequence: CDR1 PRHDT, CDR2 FYEKMQ (reference sequence). This CDR3 is built from 17 residues.

The CDR3 region is CASNLGGRSDTQYF. DNA of the CDR3: TGTGCCAGCAACTTAGGGGGTAGATCAGATACGCAGTATTTT. The V and J genes are TRBV9 and TRBJ2-3, with D maybe TRBD1 (6 bases). Germline V gene lookup returns CDR1 SGDLS and CDR2 YYNGEE. The V gene lost 6 bases and the J gene lost 4 bases, with 15 bases spanning the gap. The length of the CDR3 is 14 residues.

The chain recombines TRBV7-2 with TRBJ2-3; no clear D. Germline CDR1 is SGHTA and CDR2 is FQGNSA. V lost 1 base and J 0 bases, leaving 8 bases between the germline ends. This CDR3 comprises 15 residues. The CDR3 loop is CASSLVVVSTDTQYF. In DNA form, the CDR3 reads TGTGCCAGCAGCTTAGTGGTAGTAAGCACAGATACGCAGTATTTT.

The chain couples TRBV19 to TRBJ2-5, with 7 bases lining up with TRBD1. The CDR3 has 14 residues. V shed 5 bases, J shed 4 bases, and the junction held 7 bases outside the gene matches. The germline CDR1 and CDR2 sequences are LNHDA and SQIVND (reference sequence). CDR3 loop: CASSVSRGRETQYF. The CDR3 nucleotides read TGTGCCAGTAGTGTATCGAGGGGGCGAGAGACCCAGTACTTC.

The chain links TRBV28 to TRBJ2-1; TRBD1 aligns across 10 bases. Germline CDR1 MDHEN, CDR2 SYDVKM. CDR3 length: 18 residues. Trimming took 5 bases from V and 1 from J; bases not matched to a gene: 11. CDR3 in amino acids: CASSNTDRQGASYNEQFF. The CDR3 DNA sequence: TGTGCCAGCAGTAACACGGACAGACAGGGGGCGTCCTACAATGAGCAGTTCTTC.

This chain joins TRBV12-5 and TRBJ1-1; no firm D call. CDR3 length: 15 residues. The germline V gene has CDR1 LGHNT and CDR2 FRNRAP. V lost 4 bases and J 1 base, leaving 13 bases between the germline ends. DNA for the CDR3: TGTGCTAGTGGTTCCCCTGGACTCACGAACACTGAAGCTTTCTTT. Translation gives CASGSPGLTNTEAFF.

This chain links TRBV7-2 with TRBJ2-2; 12 bases are shared with TRBD2. Germline V gene sequence: CDR1 SGHTA, CDR2 FQGNSA. V was clipped by 5 bases and J by 7 bases; unmatched bases: 8. The CDR3 has 16 amino acids. The CDR3 nucleotides are TGTGCCAGCAGCCCCGGGACTAGCGGGTACGGCGGGGAGCTGTTTTTT. Amino acids: CASSPGTSGYGGELFF.

The chain recombines TRBV6-1 with TRBJ1-2; the D is unclear. CDR1 and CDR2 (germline): MNHNS, SASEGT. The V and J ends lost 1 base and 2 bases respectively, with 8 bases between them. The CDR3 spans 14 residues. The CDR3 loop is CASSEGRVNYGYTF. For the CDR3, the DNA is TGTGCCAGCAGTGAAGGGAGGGTGAACTATGGCTACACCTTC.

J is TRBJ2-3 and V is TRBV29-1; D is possibly TRBD2 (5 bases). Germline loops: CDR1 SQVTM, CDR2 ANQGSEA. V lost 6 bases and J lost 6, with 16 bases in between. The CDR3 has 13 amino acids. The DNA for the CDR3 is TGCAGCGTCGCACCCCGGGGAACCGATACGCAGTATTTT. Protein product: CSVAPRGTDTQYF.